This TCR beta chain was recovered during a study of follicular helper T cells after annual influenza vaccination. Across the study: Blood was drawn on days 0, 7 and 28 after vaccination. Some donors were sampled over the 2013-2014, 2014-2015 and 2015-2016 vaccinations.

Germline-derived CDR1 and CDR2 are SQVTM and ANQGSEA. The CDR3 sequence is 13 residues long. V shed 4 bases, J shed 7 bases, and the junction held 7 bases outside the gene matches. Using immunoSEQ multiplex PCR, the repertoire was profiled, and TCRdb retains in-frame clones only, with some absent. The repertoire consists of roughly 15,000 clones, with approximately 88% occurring once and the leading ten covering approximately 1.3%. Documented time point: 2014-2015 season, 7 days after vaccination. No donor had influenza vaccine in the prior 6 months; all lived in the community. Between about 40 and 110 mL of blood was drawn per time point.

The J gene is TRBJ1-5, the V gene TRBV29-1; TRBD1 matches at 7 bases. The sequencing here drew on CXCR5+ CD38- circulating T follicular helper cells from blood, taken 7 days after influenza vaccination. Subset here: circulating Tfh, non-naive CD4+CXCR5+PD-1+ (ICOS+CD38+ or ICOS-CD38-). The TCR was taken from an adult who received the influenza vaccine. CDR3 amino acids: CSVGWSGGQPQHF. CDR3 nucleotide sequence: TGCAGCGTTGGGTGGTCAGGGGGACAGCCCCAGCATTTT.